These 4 T cell receptor beta chains originate from one sample sequenced in a study of vaccination effects on CD4 cells after COVID-19. No antigen has been assigned to these receptors. At the end of around 11 days of culture, CD4+ T cells were isolated. Clones were read by immunoSEQ multiplex PCR, and TCRdb kept only the in-frame ones, dropping some. Found here are more than 30,000 clones, about four fifths of them singletons; the top ten hold 2.5% to 3.5%. Here the sequenced sample was CD4+ T cells from PBMCs cultured without peptide, taken before COVID-19 vaccination. Receptors were obtained from a human donor who received a COVID-19 vaccine.

V is TRBV5-6 and J is TRBJ1-1; D is unclear. V gave up 0 bases and J gave up 0 bases, with 9 bases separating them. The germline V gene encodes CDR1 SGHDT and CDR2 YYEEEE. This CDR3 spans 15 amino acids. The CDR3 here is CASSLVPGVNTEAFF. The DNA for the CDR3 is TGTGCCAGCAGCTTGGTTCCAGGAGTGAACACTGAAGCTTTCTTT. Together with reference TRBV5-6 and TRBJ1-1, the CDR3 gives the full variable domain: DAGVTQSPTHLIKTRGQQVTLRCSPKSGHDTVSWYQQALGQGPQFIFQYYEEEERQRGNFPDRFSGHQFPNYSSELNVNALLLGDSALYLCASSLVPGVNTEAFFGQGTRLTVV.

The CDR3 region is CASSLWEIQETQYF. The CDR3 DNA reads as TGTGCCAGCAGCTTATGGGAAATACAAGAGACCCAGTACTTC. This chain uses TRBV7-9 with TRBJ2-5; D remains unclear. Deletions cut 2 bases from V and 2 bases from J, with 9 bases between. This CDR3 is 14 amino acids long. Looked up from germline, CDR1 is SEHNR and CDR2 is FQNEAQ (reference sequence).

The chain uses TRBV19 and TRBJ1-5, with TRBD1 matching over 8 bases. CDR1 is LNHDA, CDR2 SQIVND, per germline (reference sequence). This CDR3 spans 16 amino acids. The V and J ends lost 4 bases and 5 bases, in that order; junction bases with no gene match: 10. The chain's CDR3 is CASSTPRGPKDQPQHF. The DNA of the CDR3 is TGTGCCAGTAGTACCCCCAGGGGGCCAAAGGATCAGCCCCAGCATTTT.

This sequence joins TRBV29-1 and TRBJ1-1; D perhaps matches TRBD1 (6 bases). Germline V CDR1 and CDR2: SQVTM, ANQGSEA. This CDR3 is built from 11 residues. Trimming pared 1 base from V and 8 bases from J, leaving 8 bases between. In DNA form, the CDR3 reads TGCAGCGTTGAAGGGACAGCCGAAGCTTTCTTT. Translation: CSVEGTAEAFF.